Reported below is one TCR beta chain. Here immunoSEQ multiplex PCR was the method, and the copy in TCRdb shows in-frame clones only, minus some. The sample carries nearly 2 million clones, over 85% recorded once. The entry originates in a study of shared clonotypes between healthy human individuals. Naive CD8 populations comprised CD45RO-negative cells positively selected for CCR7, excluding terminally differentiated effector memory CD45RA+ cells. From germline, CDR1 is MNHEY and CDR2 SMNVEV (reference sequence). CDR3 length equals 18 residues. The V gene end was trimmed by 3 bases and the J gene end by 7 bases; junction bases not matched to a gene: 13.

The clonotype was recovered from a man aged 18 to 29 in good health. The sample taken for sequencing was naive CD8+ T cells sorted from blood. The rearrangement joins TRBV27 to TRBJ2-2; 11 bases agree with TRBD2. The CDR3 DNA is TGTGCCAGCAGTTTGCCCCCAATAGCGGGGGGGCCGGTCGGGGAGCTGTTTTTT. It encodes CASSLPPIAGGPVGELFF.